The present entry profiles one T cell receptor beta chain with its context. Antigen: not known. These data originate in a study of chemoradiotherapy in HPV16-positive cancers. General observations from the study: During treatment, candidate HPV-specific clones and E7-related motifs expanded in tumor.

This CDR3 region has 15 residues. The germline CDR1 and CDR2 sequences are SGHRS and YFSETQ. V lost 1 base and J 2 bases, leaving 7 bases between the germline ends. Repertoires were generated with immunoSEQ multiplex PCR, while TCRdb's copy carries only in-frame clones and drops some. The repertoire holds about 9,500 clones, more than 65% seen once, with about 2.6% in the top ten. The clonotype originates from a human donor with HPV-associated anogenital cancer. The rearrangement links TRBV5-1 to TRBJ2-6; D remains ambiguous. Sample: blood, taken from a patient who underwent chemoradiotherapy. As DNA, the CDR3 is TGCGCCAGCAGCTTGAATATTCCTGGGGCCAACGTCCTGACTTTC. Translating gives CASSLNIPGANVLTF.